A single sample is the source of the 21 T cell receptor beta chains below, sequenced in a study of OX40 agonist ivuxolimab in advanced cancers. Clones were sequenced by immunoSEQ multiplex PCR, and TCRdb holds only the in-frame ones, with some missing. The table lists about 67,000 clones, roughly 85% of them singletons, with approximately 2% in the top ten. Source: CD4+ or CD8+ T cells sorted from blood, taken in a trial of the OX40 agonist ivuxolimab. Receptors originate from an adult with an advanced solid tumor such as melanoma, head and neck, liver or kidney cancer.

The CDR3 here is CASSGARDRATDTQYF. In DNA form, the CDR3 reads TGTGCCAGCAGCGGAGCCCGGGACAGAGCCACAGATACGCAGTATTTT. The chain links TRBV9 to TRBJ2-3; 7 nucleotides agree with TRBD1. The CDR3 consists of 16 residues. The V gene end was trimmed by 3 bases and the J gene end by 2 bases; junction bases not matched to a gene: 9. Germline loops: CDR1 SGDLS, CDR2 YYNGEE.

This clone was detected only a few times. The CDR3, as DNA: TGTGCCAGCAGCCTCCCTGGGGGCTATGGCTACACCTTC. Amino acid sequence: CASSLPGGYGYTF. J is TRBJ1-2 and V is TRBV5-4, with a possible D match to TRBD1 (5 bases). The V end was cut by 4 bases, the J end by 4 bases, with 11 bases between. Per germline, CDR1 SGHNT and CDR2 YYREEE (reference sequence). CDR3 size: 13 residues. The whole variable domain, filled in from reference TRBV5-4 and TRBJ1-2, reads ETGVTQSPTHLIKTRGQQVTLRCSSQSGHNTVSWYQQALGQGPQFIFQYYREEENGRGNFPPRFSGLQFPNYSSELNVNALELDDSALYLCASSLPGGYGYTFGSGTRLTVV.

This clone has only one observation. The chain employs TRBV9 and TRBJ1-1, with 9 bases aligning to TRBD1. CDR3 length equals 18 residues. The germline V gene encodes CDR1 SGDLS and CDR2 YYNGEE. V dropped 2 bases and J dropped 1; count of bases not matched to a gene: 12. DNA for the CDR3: TGTGCCAGCAGCGTCGGGACAGGGTCAGGGGGGAGGAACACTGAAGCTTTCTTT. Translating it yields CASSVGTGSGGRNTEAFF.

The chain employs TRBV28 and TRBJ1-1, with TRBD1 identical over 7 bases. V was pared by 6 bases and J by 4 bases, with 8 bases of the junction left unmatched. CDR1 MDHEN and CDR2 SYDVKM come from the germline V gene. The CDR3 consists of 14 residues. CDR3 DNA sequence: TGTGCCAGCAGGGGCCACAGGGGCAGCACTGAAGCTTTCTTT. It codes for CASRGHRGSTEAFF.

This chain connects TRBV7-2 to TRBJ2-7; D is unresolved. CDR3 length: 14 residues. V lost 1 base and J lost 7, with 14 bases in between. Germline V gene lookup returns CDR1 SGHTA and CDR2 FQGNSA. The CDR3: CASSLGSPRAEQYF. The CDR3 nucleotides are TGTGCCAGCAGCTTAGGCAGCCCCCGGGCGGAGCAGTACTTC.

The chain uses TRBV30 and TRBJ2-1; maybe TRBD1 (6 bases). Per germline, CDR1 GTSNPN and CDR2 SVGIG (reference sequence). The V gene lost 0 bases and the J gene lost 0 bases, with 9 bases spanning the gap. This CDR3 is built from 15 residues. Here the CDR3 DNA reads TGTGCCTGGAGTGTACTGGACAGCTCCTACAATGAGCAGTTCTTC. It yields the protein CAWSVLDSSYNEQFF. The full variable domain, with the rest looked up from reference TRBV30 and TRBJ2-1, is SQTIHQWPATLVQPVGSPLSLECTVEGTSNPNLYWYRQAAGRGLQLLFYSVGIGQISSEVPQNLSASRPQDRQFILSSKKLLLSDSGFYLCAWSVLDSSYNEQFFGPGTRLTVL.

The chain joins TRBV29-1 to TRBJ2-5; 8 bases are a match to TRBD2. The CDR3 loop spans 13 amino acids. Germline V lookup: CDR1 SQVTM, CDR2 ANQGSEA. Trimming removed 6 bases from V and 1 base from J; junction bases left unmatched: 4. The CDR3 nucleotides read TGCAGCGTCCACGGGGGGGCCCAAGAGACCCAGTACTTC. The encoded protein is CSVHGGAQETQYF.

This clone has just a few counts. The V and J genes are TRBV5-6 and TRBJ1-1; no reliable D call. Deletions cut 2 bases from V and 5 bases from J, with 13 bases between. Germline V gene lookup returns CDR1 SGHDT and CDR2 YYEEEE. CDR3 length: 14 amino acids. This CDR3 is CASSFGRLRTEAFF. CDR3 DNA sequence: TGTGCCAGCAGCTTCGGACGGCTGAGGACTGAAGCTTTCTTT.

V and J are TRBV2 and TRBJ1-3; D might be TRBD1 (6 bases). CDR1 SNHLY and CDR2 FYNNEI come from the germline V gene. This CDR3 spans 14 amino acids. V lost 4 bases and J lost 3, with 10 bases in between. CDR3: CASSATGSGNTIYF. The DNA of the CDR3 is TGTGCCAGCAGTGCTACAGGGAGTGGAAACACCATATATTTT.

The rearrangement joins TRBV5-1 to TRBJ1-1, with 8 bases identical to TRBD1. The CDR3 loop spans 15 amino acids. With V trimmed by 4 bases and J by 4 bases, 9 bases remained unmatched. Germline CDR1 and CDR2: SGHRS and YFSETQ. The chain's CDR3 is CASSADRALSTEAFF. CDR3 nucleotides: TGCGCCAGCAGCGCGGACAGGGCCCTGTCCACTGAAGCTTTCTTT.

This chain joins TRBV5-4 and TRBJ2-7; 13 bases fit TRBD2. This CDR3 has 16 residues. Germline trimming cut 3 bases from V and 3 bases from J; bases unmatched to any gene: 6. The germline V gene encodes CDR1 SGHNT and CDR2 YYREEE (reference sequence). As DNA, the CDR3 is TGTGCCAGCAGCTCAATAAGGACTAGCGGGGGCTACGAGCAGTACTTC. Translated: CASSSIRTSGGYEQYF.

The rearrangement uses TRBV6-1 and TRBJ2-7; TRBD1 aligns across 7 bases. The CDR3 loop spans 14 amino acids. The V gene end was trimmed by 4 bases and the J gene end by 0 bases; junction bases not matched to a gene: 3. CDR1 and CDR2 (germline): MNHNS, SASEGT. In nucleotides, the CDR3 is TGTGCCAGCAGTGTCAGGGGGAGCTCCTACGAGCAGTACTTC. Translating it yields CASSVRGSSYEQYF.

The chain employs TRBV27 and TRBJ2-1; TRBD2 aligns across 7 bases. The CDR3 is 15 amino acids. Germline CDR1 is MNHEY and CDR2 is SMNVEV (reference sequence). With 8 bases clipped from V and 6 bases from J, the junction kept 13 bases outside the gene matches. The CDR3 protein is CASSLGGAGTNEQFF. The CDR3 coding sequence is TGTGCCAGCTCCCTTGGGGGAGCGGGAACCAATGAGCAGTTCTTC.

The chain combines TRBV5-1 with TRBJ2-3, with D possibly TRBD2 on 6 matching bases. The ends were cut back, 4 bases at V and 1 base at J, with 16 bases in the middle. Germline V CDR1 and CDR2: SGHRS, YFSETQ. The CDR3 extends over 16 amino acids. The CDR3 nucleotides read TGCGCCAGCAGCCGAGGGAGGATTCGGGGCACAGATACGCAGTATTTT. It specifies CASSRGRIRGTDTQYF.

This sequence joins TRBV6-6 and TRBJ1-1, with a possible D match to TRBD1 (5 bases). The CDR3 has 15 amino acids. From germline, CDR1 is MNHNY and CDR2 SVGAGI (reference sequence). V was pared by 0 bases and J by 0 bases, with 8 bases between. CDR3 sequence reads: CASSYSQGMNTEAFF. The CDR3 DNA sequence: TGTGCCAGCAGTTACTCTCAGGGTATGAACACTGAAGCTTTCTTT.

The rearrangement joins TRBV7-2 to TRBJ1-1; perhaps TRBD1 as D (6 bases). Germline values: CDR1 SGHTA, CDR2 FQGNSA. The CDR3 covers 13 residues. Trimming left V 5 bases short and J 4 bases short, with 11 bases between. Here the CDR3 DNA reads TGTGCCAGCAGCAAACAGGGCGGCACTGAAGCTTTCTTT. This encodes CASSKQGGTEAFF.

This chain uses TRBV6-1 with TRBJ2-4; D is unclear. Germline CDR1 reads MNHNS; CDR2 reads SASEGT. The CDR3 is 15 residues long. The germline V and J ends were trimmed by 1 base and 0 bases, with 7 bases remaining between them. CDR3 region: CASSEGVGAKNIQYF. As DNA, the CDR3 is TGTGCCAGCAGTGAAGGAGTGGGAGCCAAAAACATTCAGTACTTC.

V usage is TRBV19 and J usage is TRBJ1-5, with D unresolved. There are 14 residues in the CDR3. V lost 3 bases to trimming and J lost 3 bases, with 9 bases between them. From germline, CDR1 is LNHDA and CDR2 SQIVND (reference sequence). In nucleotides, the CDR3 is TGTGCCAGTAGTATGGGCAGGAACAATCAGCCCCAGCATTTT. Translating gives CASSMGRNNQPQHF.

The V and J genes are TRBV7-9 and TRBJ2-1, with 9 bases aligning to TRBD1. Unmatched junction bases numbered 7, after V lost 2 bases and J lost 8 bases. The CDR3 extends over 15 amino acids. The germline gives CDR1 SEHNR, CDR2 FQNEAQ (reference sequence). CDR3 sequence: CASSLSGTGLHEQFF. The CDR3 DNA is TGTGCCAGCAGCTTATCCGGGACAGGGCTTCATGAGCAGTTCTTC. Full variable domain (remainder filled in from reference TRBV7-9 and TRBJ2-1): DTGVSQNPRHKITKRGQNVTFRCDPISEHNRLYWYRQTLGQGPEFLTYFQNEAQLEKSRLLSDRFSAERPKGSFSTLEIQRTEQGDSAMYLCASSLSGTGLHEQFFGPGTRLTVL.

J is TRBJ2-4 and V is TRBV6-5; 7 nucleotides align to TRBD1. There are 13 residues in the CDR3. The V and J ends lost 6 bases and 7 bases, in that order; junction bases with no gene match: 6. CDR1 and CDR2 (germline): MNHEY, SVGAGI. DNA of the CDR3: TGTGCCAGCAGGCGAGGGGGCAGGAACATTCAGTACTTC. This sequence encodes CASRRGGRNIQYF.

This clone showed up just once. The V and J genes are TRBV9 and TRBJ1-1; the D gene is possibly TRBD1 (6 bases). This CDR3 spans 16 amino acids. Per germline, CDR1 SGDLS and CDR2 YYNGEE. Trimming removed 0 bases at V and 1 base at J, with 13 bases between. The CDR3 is CASSVGQGNRNTEAFF. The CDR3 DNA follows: TGTGCCAGCAGCGTAGGGCAGGGGAATAGGAACACTGAAGCTTTCTTT.